This section outlines one TCR beta chain sequence together with its context. The antigen is unknown. One entry per CDR3 protein, called by TCRdb with MiXCR from the reads. Altogether 230,000 or so distinct CDR3 sequences are present, around two fifths being singletons, with the ten largest covering approximately 60%. This specimen comes from a study of T cell repertoires in cytomegalovirus infection. At the level of the study: CMV infection and matching HLA type were both indicated by public TCR beta signatures.

The sequence was obtained from a human donor in good health (CMV status not recorded). Some clones in this sample may be carry-over from other donors' samples. This material consisted of CD8+ T cells from cultured PBMCs, taken from culture after CMV antigen stimulation.

This CDR3 is CASSPRFVGGLEQYF. The CDR3 DNA follows: TGTGCCAGCAGCCCCCGGTTTGTAGGGGGCCTCGAGCAGTACTTC. The rearrangement links TRBV7-4 to TRBJ2-7; 7 bases match TRBD1. With V trimmed by 5 bases and J by 6 bases, 13 bases remained unmatched. From germline, CDR1 is SGHVT and CDR2 SQSDAQ. The CDR3 loop spans 15 amino acids.